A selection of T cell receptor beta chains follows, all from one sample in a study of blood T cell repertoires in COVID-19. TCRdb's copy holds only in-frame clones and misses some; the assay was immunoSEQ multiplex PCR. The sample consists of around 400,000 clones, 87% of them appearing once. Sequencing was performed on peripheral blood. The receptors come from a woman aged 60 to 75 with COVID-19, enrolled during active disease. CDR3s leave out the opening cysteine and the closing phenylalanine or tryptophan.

CDR3 protein: ATSRGYTGITEAF
J gene: TRBJ1-1
V gene: TRBV15

CDR3 protein: ASSSRGRTEAF
J gene: TRBJ1-1
V gene: TRBV2

CDR3 protein: ASGYAQGGGEKLF
J gene: TRBJ1-4
V gene: TRBV28

CDR3 protein: ASSQDGQVGDSYEQY
J gene: TRBJ2-7
V gene: TRBV4-2

CDR3 protein: ASSLPTGDYGYT
J gene: TRBJ1-2
V gene: TRBV5-4

CDR3 protein: ASGPSSTGELF
J gene: TRBJ2-2
V gene: TRBV12-5

CDR3 protein: ASSKTGFQPQH
J gene: TRBJ1-5
V gene: TRBV5-6

CDR3 protein: ASTTGASGGRYEQY
J gene: TRBJ2-7
V gene: TRBV7-6

CDR3 protein: ASSPNRGYGYT
J gene: TRBJ1-2
V gene: TRBV6-5

CDR3 protein: ASSLGRSYEQY
J gene: TRBJ2-7
V gene: TRBV13

CDR3 protein: ASSLTPESGKQY
J gene: TRBJ2-7
V gene: TRBV11-3

CDR3 protein: ATSDQGGPEAF
J gene: TRBJ1-1
V gene: TRBV24-1

CDR3 protein: ASSQGTREDTQY
J gene: TRBJ2-3
V gene: TRBV4-2

CDR3 protein: ASSQGSGGGIGELF
J gene: TRBJ2-2
V gene: TRBV4-1

CDR3 protein: ASSLRLAGTDTQY
J gene: TRBJ2-3
V gene: TRBV5-5